The rows below give T cell receptor beta chains drawn from one sample of a study of patients and donors after allogeneic stem cell transplantation. From the RT-PCR reads, TCRdb called clonotypes with MiXCR, one entry per CDR3 protein. Here the sample spans roughly 180,000 distinct CDR3 sequences, around two fifths being singletons. Sequenced: blood, either unsorted or a sorted T cell fraction (not recorded which). These receptors came from a human donor who was either an allogeneic HSCT recipient or a stem cell or donor lymphocyte infusion donor (not recorded which). It is not recorded whose cells these are; they may come from a transplant donor. Both conserved end residues are part of each CDR3. The order of the fields is D gene, clone size, J gene, V gene, CDR3 length, CDR3 DNA, CDR3 protein. D genes are given only for firm matches. The size entry is marked missing in some rows and otherwise reads once, few, many or a size class.

. few TRBJ2-1 TRBV7-8 15 TGTGCCAGCAGCTTACCCCCCGGACTCTTCAATGAGCAGTTCTTC CASSLPPGLFNEQFF
. few TRBJ1-3 TRBV20-1 15 TGCAGTGCCCCGGGAGGGGTAGGATCTGGAAACACCATATATTTT CSAPGGVGSGNTIYF
. few TRBJ1-2 TRBV5-6 14 TGTGCCAGCAGCTTGATACAGGGACCACATGGCTACACCTTC CASSLIQGPHGYTF
. . TRBJ2-7 TRBV7-6 13 TGTGCCAGCAGCGTTAGTGTATCCTACGAGCAGTACTTC CASSVSVSYEQYF
. . TRBJ1-1 TRBV5-5 14 TGTGCCAGCAGCTTGGGGATACCGAACACTGAAGCTTTCTTT CASSLGIPNTEAFF
TRBD1 . TRBJ2-5 TRBV9 15 TGTGCCAGCAGCCTAAGGACAGGGCTTGGTGAGACCCAGTACTTC CASSLRTGLGETQYF
TRBD1 . TRBJ1-2 TRBV12-3/TRBV12-4 13 TGTGCCAGCAGACGGGACAGGGGGCGCGGCTACACCTTC CASRRDRGRGYTF
. . TRBJ1-2 TRBV6-6 13 TGTGCCAGCAGGGGGCGGGGGAACTATGGCTACACCTTC CASRGRGNYGYTF
TRBD1 few TRBJ1-1 TRBV4-3 14 TGCGCCAGCTGGGACAGTAGATCGAACACTGAAGCTTTCTTT CASWDSRSNTEAFF
. . TRBJ1-2 TRBV29-1 14 TGCAGCGTTGATCTCAGGGAGCGCCACTATGGCTACACCTTC CSVDLRERHYGYTF
TRBD1 few TRBJ1-2 TRBV7-9 15 TGTGCCAGCAGCCCGGGACAGACTCTTAACTATGGCTACACCTTC CASSPGQTLNYGYTF
TRBD1 . TRBJ1-5 TRBV28 19 TGTGCCAGCAGTTCATTTATCGGACAGGGGGCTAGGAGCAATCAGCCCCAGCATTTT CASSSFIGQGARSNQPQHF
TRBD1 . TRBJ2-1 TRBV12-3/TRBV12-4 16 TGTGCCAGCAGTTTGGACAGGGGGGTCTCCTACAATGAGCAGTTCTTC CASSLDRGVSYNEQFF
. . TRBJ2-4 TRBV4-1 14 TGCGCCAGCAGCCAACCCGCTTCCAAAAACATTCAGTACTTC CASSQPASKNIQYF
TRBD2 . TRBJ2-3 TRBV7-6 16 TGTGCCAGCAGCATCTCTAGCGGGGAAAGCACAGATACGCAGTATTTT CASSISSGESTDTQYF
. few TRBJ1-5 TRBV20-1 14 TGCAGTGCTAGAGACGTGGACTGGGTGAAGCCCCAGCATTTT CSARDVDWVKPQHF
. few TRBJ1-4 TRBV27 13 TGTGCCAGTCGCCAGGGGCTAGGGGAAAAACTGTTTTTT CASRQGLGEKLFF
TRBD2 few TRBJ2-7 TRBV5-4 17 TGTGCCAGCAGCCCAGGACTAGCGGGAGGGCCGCCCTACGAGCAGTACTTC CASSPGLAGGPPYEQYF
TRBD1 . TRBJ2-3 TRBV12-3/TRBV12-4 12 TGTGCCAGCAGTGACAGGGATGATACGCAGTATTTT CASSDRDDTQYF
TRBD1 . TRBJ1-1 TRBV7-9 15 TGTGCCAGCAGCCTGAAGGGGGCGCGGGTCACTGAAGCTTTCTTT CASSLKGARVTEAFF
. . TRBJ1-1 TRBV7-9 16 TGTGCCAGCAGCCTAACCCCCAGGGGCGAGAACACTGAAGCTTTCTTT CASSLTPRGENTEAFF
. . TRBJ2-2 TRBV20-1 12 TGCAGTGCTTCCGACAACACCGGGGAGCTGTTTTTT CSASDNTGELFF
. medium-sized TRBJ1-4 TRBV27 13 TGTGCCAGCAGTTCCCAGGGAGATGAAAAACTGTTTTTT CASSSQGDEKLFF
. . TRBJ1-3 TRBV12-3/TRBV12-4 11 TGTGCCAGCAGTTTTCCCAACACCATATATTTT CASSFPNTIYF
. . TRBJ1-2 TRBV6-5 17 TGTGCCAGCAGTTACTCTGCCAGGGACGTGAGTAACTATGGCTACACCTTC CASSYSARDVSNYGYTF
. medium-sized TRBJ1-4 TRBV20-1 14 TGCAGCGTGGCGACGTTGGCAACTAATGAAAAACTGTTTTTT CSVATLATNEKLFF
TRBD2 . TRBJ2-7 TRBV2 14 TGTGCCAGCTGGGGACTAGCGGGGTTCTACGAGCAGTACTTC CASWGLAGFYEQYF
. few TRBJ2-3 TRBV28 13 TGTGCCAGCAGTTTACCCAGCGGGGATACGCAGTATTTT CASSLPSGDTQYF
TRBD1 . TRBJ2-7 TRBV15 14 TGTGCCACCAGCAGAGATTCCAGGGGGTACGAGCAGTACTTC CATSRDSRGYEQYF
. few TRBJ2-1 TRBV29-1 14 TGCAGCGTTGACCTTAGGGACTTCCACAATGAGCAGTTCTTC CSVDLRDFHNEQFF
TRBD1 . TRBJ1-5 TRBV18 15 TGTGCCAGCTCATCACCTGGGACAGGTCAGCAGCCCCAGCATTTT CASSSPGTGQQPQHF
. few TRBJ1-2 TRBV6-1 15 TGTGCCAGCACAATCGGACGGATGCTTAACTATGGCTACACCTTC CASTIGRMLNYGYTF
TRBD1 few TRBJ1-2 TRBV6-5 16 TGTGCCAGCAGTTACCCCCCAGGCAGGGGGGTAACAGGCTACACCTTC CASSYPPGRGVTGYTF
. once TRBJ1-2 TRBV13 14 TGTGCCAGCAGCTTATATCGGGATAACTATGGCTACACCTTC CASSLYRDNYGYTF
TRBD1 . TRBJ1-5 TRBV27 15 TGTGCCAGCAGTCACAGGGGAGGGGGCAATCAGCCCCAGCATTTT CASSHRGGGNQPQHF
. . TRBJ1-3 TRBV25-1 15 TGTGCCAGCAGTGAAGAGGGGAAAATTGGAAACACCATATATTTT CASSEEGKIGNTIYF
. few TRBJ2-1 TRBV24-1 14 TGTGCCACCAGTGATGTGGGAGCTAACAATGAGCAGTTCTTC CATSDVGANNEQFF
TRBD1 . TRBJ1-6 TRBV5-1 14 TGCGCCAGCACCGAATCTACAGGGGATTCACCCCTCCACTTT CASTESTGDSPLHF
. . TRBJ1-2 TRBV21-1 18 TGTGCCAGCAGCAACCTGCCAAGAGGGGACAGGGGGCATTATGGCTACACCTTC CASSNLPRGDRGHYGYTF
. . TRBJ1-1 TRBV5-6 15 TGTGCCAGCAGCTTGGTAATCTTGGGGGACACTGAAGCTTTCTTT CASSLVILGDTEAFF
. . TRBJ1-1 TRBV15 16 TGTGCCACCAGCAGAGATCGGGGCAGAGTGAACACTGAAGCTTTCTTT CATSRDRGRVNTEAFF
TRBD1 many TRBJ1-2 TRBV5-5 14 TGTGCCAGCAGTCCCACAGGGGATAACTATGGCTACACCTTC CASSPTGDNYGYTF
. . TRBJ1-3 TRBV4-1 14 TGCGCCAGCAGCCAAGTTCAAATTGGAAACACCATATATTTT CASSQVQIGNTIYF
. . TRBJ2-5 TRBV4-1 18 TGCGCCAGCAGCTCAGAGGGCGGTTTCGGTTCGGGAGAAGAGACCCAGTACTTC CASSSEGGFGSGEETQYF
. few TRBJ1-2 TRBV9 15 TGTGCCAGCAGCGTAGTTGATAGCCGACCCTATGGCTACACCTTC CASSVVDSRPYGYTF
. . TRBJ1-2 TRBV7-2 14 TGTGCCAGCAGCTTTAGTAGCCAGGGGCATGGCTACACCTTC CASSFSSQGHGYTF
TRBD2 few TRBJ2-1 TRBV9 15 TGTGCCAGCAGATCGACTAGCGGGTTTTACAATGAGCAGTTCTTC CASRSTSGFYNEQFF
. . TRBJ1-3 TRBV5-6 17 TGTGCCAGCAGCTTGGACAGGGAATTACCCTCTGGAAACACCATATATTTT CASSLDRELPSGNTIYF
. . TRBJ1-1 TRBV7-9 15 TGTGCCAGCAGCTCAAAGGACAGCATGAACACTGAAGCTTTCTTT CASSSKDSMNTEAFF
. many TRBJ1-2 TRBV7-9 15 TGTGCCAGCAGCTTAGTCCCCGCCATCACCTATGGCTACACCTTC CASSLVPAITYGYTF
. . TRBJ1-2 TRBV20-1 14 TGCAGTGCTAGAGATCAAGGGGCTGGCTATGGCTACACCTTC CSARDQGAGYGYTF
. . TRBJ1-3 TRBV20-1 13 TGCAGTGCTAGGCATTTCACTGGAAACACCATATATTTT CSARHFTGNTIYF